This TCR beta chain was recorded in a study of OX40 agonist ivuxolimab in advanced cancers. Study summary: In this trial design, patients received ivuxolimab intravenously at 0.01 to 10 mg/kg every 2 weeks.

CDR3 length: 16 residues. Assay used: immunoSEQ multiplex PCR; TCRdb lists only in-frame clones, some missing. The data show approximately 65,000 clones, with around four fifths seen just once and about a tenth held by the top ten. Sequencing was performed on CD4+ or CD8+ T cells sorted from blood, taken in a trial of the OX40 agonist ivuxolimab. The source of this sequence is an adult with an advanced solid tumor such as melanoma, head and neck, liver or kidney cancer. The chain recombines TRBV21-1 with TRBJ2-7; TRBD1 reflects the table's D call only, with no check against the DNA. TRBV21-1 is a recognized pseudogene. In nucleotides, the CDR3 is TGTGCCAGCAGCCCGGGACAGGCTAGTCCCTACTACGAGCAGTACGTC. It yields the protein CASSPGQASPYYEQYV.